The entry below gives a single T cell receptor beta chain sequence along with its context. This entry comes from a study of blood T cell repertoires in COVID-19. About the research overall: T cells, B-cell-depleted T cells, or PBMCs provided the cDNA or gDNA that served as material.

Trimming left V 2 bases short and J 4 bases short, with 12 bases between. This CDR3 contains 15 residues. Germline CDR1 reads GTSNPN; CDR2 reads SVGIG (reference sequence). Original processing notes: Reference gene primer amplification in the assay estimated nucleated cell counts. The table came from immunoSEQ multiplex PCR; TCRdb's copy has only in-frame clones and leaves some out. The D gene and trimming were derived from the DNA, and the V and J assignments and clone size from that table. The repertoire holds roughly 200,000 clones, with about 86% as singletons. The source material was peripheral blood. This clonotype originated in a man aged 45-65 years with active or convalescent COVID-19. This chain links TRBV30 with TRBJ1-6; D unresolved. The CDR3: CAWSKGAGYNSPLHF. DNA for the CDR3: TGTGCCTGGAGTAAGGGCGCGGGATATAATTCACCCCTCCACTTT.